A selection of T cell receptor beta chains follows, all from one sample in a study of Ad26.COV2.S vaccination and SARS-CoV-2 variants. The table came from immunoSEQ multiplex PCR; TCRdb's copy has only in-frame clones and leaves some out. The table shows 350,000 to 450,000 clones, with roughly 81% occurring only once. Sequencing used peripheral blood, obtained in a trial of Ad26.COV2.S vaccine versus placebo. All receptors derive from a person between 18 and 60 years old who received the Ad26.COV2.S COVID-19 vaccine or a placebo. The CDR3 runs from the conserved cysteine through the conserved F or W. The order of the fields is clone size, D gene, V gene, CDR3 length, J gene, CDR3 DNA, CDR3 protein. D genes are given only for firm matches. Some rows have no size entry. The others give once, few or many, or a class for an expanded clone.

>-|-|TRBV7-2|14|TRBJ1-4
TGTGCCAGCAGGAACAGGGAAACTAATGAAAAACTGTTTTTT
CASRNRETNEKLFF
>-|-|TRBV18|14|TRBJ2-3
TGTGCCAGCTCACCAACGGGAGACACAGATACGCAGTATTTT
CASSPTGDTDTQYF
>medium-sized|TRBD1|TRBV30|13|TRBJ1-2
TGTGCCTGGAGGTTGGGACAGACCTATGGCTACACCTTC
CAWRLGQTYGYTF
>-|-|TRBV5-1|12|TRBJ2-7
TGCGCCAGCAGCTCCCCCTCCGGTGAGCAGTACTTC
CASSSPSGEQYF
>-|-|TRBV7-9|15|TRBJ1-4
TGTGCCAGCAGCTTAGCGTGGGGGATCGGTGAAAAACTGTTTTTT
CASSLAWGIGEKLFF
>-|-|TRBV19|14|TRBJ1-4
TGTGCCAGTAGTATAGGGACGGCTAATGAAAAACTGTTTTTT
CASSIGTANEKLFF
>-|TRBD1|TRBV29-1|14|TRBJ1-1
TGCAGCGTTGAGGCAACAGGGGGATTCACTGAAGCTTTCTTT
CSVEATGGFTEAFF
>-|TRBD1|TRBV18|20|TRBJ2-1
TGTGCCAGCGGCTTGACAAGAGGACAGGATCTAAAAAGGATCTACAATGAGCAGTTCTTC
CASGLTRGQDLKRIYNEQFF
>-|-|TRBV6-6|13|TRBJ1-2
TGTGCCAGCGAGGCCAGACTCGAGTATGGCTACACCTTC
CASEARLEYGYTF
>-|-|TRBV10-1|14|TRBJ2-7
TGCGCCAGCAGTGAGAGGCAGGGTGTTTACGAGCAGTACTTC
CASSERQGVYEQYF
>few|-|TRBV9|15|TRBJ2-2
TGTGCCAGCAGCGTAGAGGGGTATAACACCGGGGAGCTGTTTTTT
CASSVEGYNTGELFF